This is a list of T cell receptor beta chains from one sample in a study of blood T cell repertoires in COVID-19. Clones were read by immunoSEQ multiplex PCR, and TCRdb kept only the in-frame ones, dropping some. The sample lists approximately 100,000 clones; about 90% were seen once. Input material: peripheral blood. Every receptor here comes from a human donor in a cohort sampled during active COVID-19. Both conserved end residues are part of each CDR3. D genes are given only for firm matches. Where a row states a size, it is once, few, many or the class of an expanded clone; other rows omit it.

TRBJ2-2 | . | TRBD1 | 16 | TRBV28 | TGTGCCAGCAGTTTCACCCGACAGGGGAACACCGGGGAGCTGTTTTTT | CASSFTRQGNTGELFF
TRBJ2-1 | once | . | 14 | TRBV18 | TGTGCCAGCTCACCACGGGGGCCCAGCGATGAGCAGTTCTTC | CASSPRGPSDEQFF
TRBJ1-5 | . | . | 15 | TRBV6-7 | TGTGCCAGCCAGGGAACTACATTCCCAAGGAAGCCCCAGCATTTT | CASQGTTFPRKPQHF
TRBJ1-6 | . | . | 14 | TRBV4-1 | TGCGCCAGCAGCCAAATTCACCAGGGATCACCCCTCCACTTT | CASSQIHQGSPLHF
TRBJ2-2 | . | . | 15 | TRBV9 | TGTGCCAGCAGCGTAGGCGTAGCCACCACCGGGGAGCTGTTTTTT | CASSVGVATTGELFF
TRBJ1-3 | . | . | 14 | TRBV5-5 | TGTGCCAGCTATCCATTTACGGGGGGAAACACCATATATTTT | CASYPFTGGNTIYF
TRBJ1-1 | . | TRBD1 | 15 | TRBV5-1 | TGTGCCAGCAGCTTTGAGGACAGGCTGAACACTGAAGCTTTCTTT | CASSFEDRLNTEAFF
TRBJ2-3 | . | TRBD2 | 14 | TRBV27 | TGTGCCAGCAGTTTCGGACTAGCGGAATATACGCAGTATTTT | CASSFGLAEYTQYF
TRBJ2-7 | . | . | 16 | TRBV7-2 | TGTGCCAGCAGCTTAGTGCTCTGGCGGGGTGAGAACGAGCAGTACTTC | CASSLVLWRGENEQYF
TRBJ2-1 | . | . | 16 | TRBV7-9 | TGTGCCAGCAGCTTAGACAGGACAAGCTCCTACAATGAGCAGTTCTTC | CASSLDRTSSYNEQFF
TRBJ2-7 | . | TRBD2 | 17 | TRBV28 | TGTGCCAGCAGTTTTCAGGGACTAGCGGGACGACCCTACGAGCAGTACTTC | CASSFQGLAGRPYEQYF
TRBJ1-2 | . | TRBD1 | 18 | TRBV4-3 | TGCGCCAGCAGCTCCCGAACCGGGACAGGGATCCTTAACTATGGCTACACCTTC | CASSSRTGTGILNYGYTF
TRBJ1-2 | . | . | 12 | TRBV28 | TGTGCCAGCAATGGGGGGTGGTCTGGCTACACCTTC | CASNGGWSGYTF
TRBJ1-5 | . | TRBD1 | 14 | TRBV2 | TGTGCCAGCAGCTCCGGGACAGTCAATCAGCCCCAGCATTTT | CASSSGTVNQPQHF
TRBJ2-4 | . | . | 16 | TRBV4-1 | TGCGCCAGCAGCCCCCATTCGGGTGAAGCCAAAAACATTCAGTACTTC | CASSPHSGEAKNIQYF
TRBJ2-1 | few | TRBD2 | 17 | TRBV6-4 | TGTGCCAGCAGTGACTCATCGGCGGGGGGCCCCTACAATGAGCAGTTCTTC | CASSDSSAGGPYNEQFF
TRBJ2-7 | few | TRBD2 | 16 | TRBV5-1 | TGCGCCAGCAGCTTGGGCAGACTAGCGGTCTCCTACGAGCAGTACTTC | CASSLGRLAVSYEQYF
TRBJ2-6 | . | TRBD1 | 19 | TRBV19 | TGTGCCAGTAGTACACTCGACCCGGGACAGGCTTCTGGGGCCAACGTCCTGACTTTC | CASSTLDPGQASGANVLTF
TRBJ2-7 | . | TRBD1 | 14 | TRBV5-1 | TGCGCCAGCAGCTTGGCGGGACAGAGCTACGAGCAGTACTTC | CASSLAGQSYEQYF
TRBJ1-1 | . | TRBD1 | 16 | TRBV23-1 | TGCGCCAGCAGTCAACCCCCGGGACAGGTGAACACTGAAGCTTTCTTT | CASSQPPGQVNTEAFF
TRBJ2-2 | once | TRBD2 | 13 | TRBV19 | TGTGCATCAGCGGGAGTCCACACCGGGGAGCTGTTTTTT | CASAGVHTGELFF
TRBJ2-1 | . | TRBD2 | 15 | TRBV11-3 | TGTGCCAGCAGCTTGACTAGCGGGAGTTCCAATGAGCAGTTCTTC | CASSLTSGSSNEQFF
TRBJ2-3 | . | . | 15 | TRBV5-6 | TGTGCCAGCAGCTTATTAGCCCGAAGCACAGATACGCAGTATTTT | CASSLLARSTDTQYF
TRBJ1-1 | . | . | 15 | TRBV11-2 | TGTGCCAGCAGCAAGAGACAGACCATGAACACTGAAGCTTTCTTT | CASSKRQTMNTEAFF
TRBJ2-5 | . | . | 14 | TRBV19 | TGTGCCAGTAGTATAGCTGGCGGACAAGAGACCCAGTACTTC | CASSIAGGQETQYF
TRBJ2-3 | . | TRBD2 | 17 | TRBV30 | TGTGCCTGGAGTGTAAGCCTAGCGGGGGGCCTCACAGATACGCAGTATTTT | CAWSVSLAGGLTDTQYF
TRBJ2-3 | . | TRBD1 | 14 | TRBV27 | TGTGCCAGCAGAAGGGGACAGGGGTCAGATACGCAGTATTTT | CASRRGQGSDTQYF
TRBJ2-3 | once | . | 17 | TRBV21-1 | TGTGCCAGCAGCAAAGCCACGGACAGCGGATACACAGATACGCAGTATTTT | CASSKATDSGYTDTQYF
TRBJ1-1 | . | . | 14 | TRBV5-1 | TGCGCCAGCAGCTTACAGCCTGGGAACACTGAAGCTTTCTTT | CASSLQPGNTEAFF
TRBJ2-2 | . | . | 11 | TRBV19 | TGTGCCAGTAGTAAACACATTGGGCTGTTTTTT | CASSKHIGLFF
TRBJ2-7 | . | TRBD2 | 15 | TRBV6-5 | TGTGCCAGCAACAGACCTAGCGGAAAAGCCTACGAGCAGTACTTC | CASNRPSGKAYEQYF
TRBJ1-5 | . | . | 13 | TRBV19 | TGTGCCAGTAGTAGTCAGAGCAATCAGCCCCAGCATTTT | CASSSQSNQPQHF
TRBJ2-1 | once | . | 15 | TRBV2 | TGTGCCAGCCGAGCAGACAGGAACACCTACAATGAGCAGTTCTTC | CASRADRNTYNEQFF
TRBJ2-5 | . | . | 16 | TRBV5-1 | TGCGCCAGCAGCTTTGGTCCACAGGGTTTTCAAGAGACCCAGTACTTC | CASSFGPQGFQETQYF
TRBJ2-1 | . | TRBD2 | 15 | TRBV7-2 | TGTGCCAGTAGCTTAGTAGCGGGAAGTGGCAATGAGCAGTTCTTC | CASSLVAGSGNEQFF
TRBJ2-1 | . | TRBD2 | 18 | TRBV14 | TGTGCCAGCAGCCTACTAAGACTAGCGGGGGACGCATACAATGAGCAGTTCTTC | CASSLLRLAGDAYNEQFF
TRBJ2-1 | once | . | 14 | TRBV25-1 | TGTGCCAGCAAATTTGGGGCGGTGAACAATGAGCAGTTCTTC | CASKFGAVNNEQFF
TRBJ2-2 | . | TRBD2 | 15 | TRBV5-1 | TGCGCCAGCAGCCAAGCGGGAGGGCCCGCCGGGGAGCTGTTTTTT | CASSQAGGPAGELFF
TRBJ2-1 | . | . | 14 | TRBV28 | TGTGCCAGCAGCCGAAACACGGGGAACAATGAGCAGTTCTTC | CASSRNTGNNEQFF
TRBJ2-2 | . | . | 15 | TRBV5-6 | TGTGCCAGCAGCTTATTACAGGCGAACACCGGGGAGCTGTTTTTT | CASSLLQANTGELFF
TRBJ2-1 | . | TRBD2 | 17 | TRBV20-1 | TGCAGTGCTAGTTGGGGAAGACTAGCGGGAACTTACAATGAGCAGTTCTTC | CSASWGRLAGTYNEQFF
TRBJ1-4 | . | . | 13 | TRBV20-1 | TGCAGTGCTAGTAAGAGCGGTAATGAAAAACTGTTTTTT | CSASKSGNEKLFF
TRBJ2-7 | . | TRBD2 | 15 | TRBV19 | TGTGCCAGTAGTATACTAGCGGGAGGTTCCTACGAGCAGTACTTC | CASSILAGGSYEQYF
TRBJ2-1 | . | . | 14 | TRBV19 | TGTGCCAGTAGGGACGTGGGAGTGAACAATGAGCAGTTCTTC | CASRDVGVNNEQFF
TRBJ1-4 | once | . | 19 | TRBV13 | TGTGCCAGCAGCTTTTTAGGACACCTCTTTTCGGCAACTAATGAAAAACTGTTTTTT | CASSFLGHLFSATNEKLFF
TRBJ1-2 | . | TRBD1 | 13 | TRBV2 | TGTGCCAGCAGTGGACAGGGATTGGATGGCTACACCTTC | CASSGQGLDGYTF
TRBJ2-5 | . | TRBD2 | 15 | TRBV6-2/TRBV6-3 | TGTGCCAGCAGTTTTACGGGAGGGCCGGGAGAGACCCAGTACTTC | CASSFTGGPGETQYF
TRBJ2-6 | . | TRBD1 | 16 | TRBV14 | TGTGCCAGCAGCTTTAGCAGGGGGCATGGGGCCAACGTCCTGACTTTC | CASSFSRGHGANVLTF
TRBJ2-1 | . | . | 14 | TRBV7-2 | TGTGCCAGCAGCTTAATACTAGTCCCCGATGAGCAGTTCTTC | CASSLILVPDEQFF
TRBJ2-7 | . | TRBD2 | 16 | TRBV5-6 | TGTGCCAGCAGCCCTTCCCTTAGCGGGGGGCACTACGAGCAGTACTTC | CASSPSLSGGHYEQYF
TRBJ2-1 | . | TRBD2 | 15 | TRBV28 | TGTGCCAGCAGTTTAGGGGAGCCTGGGGGGGATAAGCAGTTCTTC | CASSLGEPGGDKQFF
TRBJ1-1 | . | . | 13 | TRBV11-3 | TGTGCCAGCCAGGAGGGGCGGAACACTGAAGCTTTCTTT | CASQEGRNTEAFF
TRBJ1-5 | . | TRBD1 | 16 | TRBV15 | TGTGCCACCAGCCATCAGGGGGGCGTCGGCAATCAGCCCCAGCATTTT | CATSHQGGVGNQPQHF
TRBJ1-1 | . | . | 15 | TRBV2 | TGTGCCAGCAGTGAAAGGGAGGGGATGGCGGCTGAAGCTTTCTTT | CASSEREGMAAEAFF
TRBJ2-2 | . | . | 12 | TRBV5-1 | TGCGCCAGCAGATTCGACACCGGGGAGCTGTTTTTT | CASRFDTGELFF